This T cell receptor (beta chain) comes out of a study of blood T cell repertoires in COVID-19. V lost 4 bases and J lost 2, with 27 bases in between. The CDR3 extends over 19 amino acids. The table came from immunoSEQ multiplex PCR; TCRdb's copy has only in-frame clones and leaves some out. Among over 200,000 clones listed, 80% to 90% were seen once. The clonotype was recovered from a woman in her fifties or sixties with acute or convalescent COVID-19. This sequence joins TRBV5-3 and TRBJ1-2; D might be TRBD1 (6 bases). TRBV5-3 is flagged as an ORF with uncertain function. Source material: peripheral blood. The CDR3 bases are TGTGCCAGAAGCGAACCTCAGGGGAAGAGGGATGGGGGAAACTATGGCTACACCTTC. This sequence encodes CARSEPQGKRDGGNYGYTF.